This T cell receptor (beta chain) comes out of a study of OX40 agonist ivuxolimab in advanced cancers. As for the study in general: The drug used for patients, ivuxolimab, was an agonistic anti-OX40 (CD134) antibody. The dose-escalation cohort had hepatocellular carcinoma, melanoma, renal cell or head and neck cancer. Allowance was made for prior anti-PD-1, anti-PD-L1 or anti-CTLA-4 therapy, and approximately 41% had some. General study findings and limits: Among the nonresponders, some also had low normalized T-cell clonal expansion.

In regard to this clone: Its antigen is currently unknown.

V lost 0 bases, J lost 4 bases, and 8 bases stayed unmatched. This CDR3 comprises 16 residues. The germline V gene encodes CDR1 MGHRA and CDR2 YSYEKL. Some clones are missing from TCRdb's copy, which holds only in-frame ones; the method was immunoSEQ multiplex PCR. The sample consists of just over 95,000 clones, roughly 89% of them appearing once. The specimen comprised CD4+ or CD8+ T cells sorted from blood, sampled in a trial of the OX40 agonist ivuxolimab. This chain links TRBV4-1 with TRBJ1-1; TRBD1 matches at 7 bases. This receptor was obtained from an adult with an advanced solid tumor such as melanoma, head and neck, liver or kidney cancer. The CDR3 loop reads CASSQDITGVGTEAFF. CDR3 DNA: TGCGCCAGCAGCCAAGACATAACAGGGGTGGGCACTGAAGCTTTCTTT.